This TCR beta chain comes out of a study of shared clonotypes between healthy human individuals. On the study more broadly: Plates per donor: three CD4 naive, three CD4 memory, two CD8 naive, one CD8 memory. General observations from the study: Clonotype sharing among the donors was expected to vary with sequencing depth. Represented diversity (both genetic and exposure-history) was limited by the small number of donors.

Deep-level settings were used for running the assay. The data were produced by immunoSEQ multiplex PCR, yet TCRdb's version contains in-frame clones alone and is incomplete. Altogether about 2.3 million clones are present, around 93% being singletons, with the ten largest covering 0.37%. Details on this clone: Its antigen is not identified.

Sequencing was done on a sample of naive CD4+ T cells from PBMCs. Subset noted: CD45RA+ positively selected. This clonotype was sampled from a man younger than 35 in good health. Some clones in this sample may be carry-over from other donors' samples.

The CDR3, as DNA: TGTGCCAGCAGTCTTCTGGGCAGCCCTCCTACGCAGTATTTT. Amino acid sequence: CASSLLGSPPTQYF. The rearrangement links TRBV28 to TRBJ2-3; D remains unclear. The germline V gene has CDR1 MDHEN and CDR2 SYDVKM. Trimming cost V 5 bases and J 8 bases, with 17 bases left between them. This CDR3 comprises 14 residues.